This TCR beta chain was captured by sequencing in a study of cytomegalovirus exposure and HLA in healthy donors. Study outcomes and limitations: A later analysis linked a missense variant in DCLRE1C to the trimming of TCR beta V and J genes.

Germline V gives CDR1 PRHDT, CDR2 FYEKMQ (reference sequence). V lost 6 bases to trimming and J lost 3 bases, with 9 bases between them. The CDR3 loop spans 13 amino acids. Details on this clone: Its antigen is not identified.

Both 60 Vbeta primers and 13 Jbeta primers went into the PCR. Repertoires were generated with immunoSEQ multiplex PCR, while TCRdb's copy carries only in-frame clones and drops some. The sample totals around 190,000 clones. The chain uses TRBV13 and TRBJ1-5; TRBD1 is a possible D gene (6 bases). The receptor was isolated from a woman in her 30s in good health and CMV-seropositive. Sequencing was done on a sample of PBMCs. DNA for the CDR3: TGTGCCAGCAGTCGACAGGACAATCAGCCCCAGCATTTT. Translating it yields CASSRQDNQPQHF.